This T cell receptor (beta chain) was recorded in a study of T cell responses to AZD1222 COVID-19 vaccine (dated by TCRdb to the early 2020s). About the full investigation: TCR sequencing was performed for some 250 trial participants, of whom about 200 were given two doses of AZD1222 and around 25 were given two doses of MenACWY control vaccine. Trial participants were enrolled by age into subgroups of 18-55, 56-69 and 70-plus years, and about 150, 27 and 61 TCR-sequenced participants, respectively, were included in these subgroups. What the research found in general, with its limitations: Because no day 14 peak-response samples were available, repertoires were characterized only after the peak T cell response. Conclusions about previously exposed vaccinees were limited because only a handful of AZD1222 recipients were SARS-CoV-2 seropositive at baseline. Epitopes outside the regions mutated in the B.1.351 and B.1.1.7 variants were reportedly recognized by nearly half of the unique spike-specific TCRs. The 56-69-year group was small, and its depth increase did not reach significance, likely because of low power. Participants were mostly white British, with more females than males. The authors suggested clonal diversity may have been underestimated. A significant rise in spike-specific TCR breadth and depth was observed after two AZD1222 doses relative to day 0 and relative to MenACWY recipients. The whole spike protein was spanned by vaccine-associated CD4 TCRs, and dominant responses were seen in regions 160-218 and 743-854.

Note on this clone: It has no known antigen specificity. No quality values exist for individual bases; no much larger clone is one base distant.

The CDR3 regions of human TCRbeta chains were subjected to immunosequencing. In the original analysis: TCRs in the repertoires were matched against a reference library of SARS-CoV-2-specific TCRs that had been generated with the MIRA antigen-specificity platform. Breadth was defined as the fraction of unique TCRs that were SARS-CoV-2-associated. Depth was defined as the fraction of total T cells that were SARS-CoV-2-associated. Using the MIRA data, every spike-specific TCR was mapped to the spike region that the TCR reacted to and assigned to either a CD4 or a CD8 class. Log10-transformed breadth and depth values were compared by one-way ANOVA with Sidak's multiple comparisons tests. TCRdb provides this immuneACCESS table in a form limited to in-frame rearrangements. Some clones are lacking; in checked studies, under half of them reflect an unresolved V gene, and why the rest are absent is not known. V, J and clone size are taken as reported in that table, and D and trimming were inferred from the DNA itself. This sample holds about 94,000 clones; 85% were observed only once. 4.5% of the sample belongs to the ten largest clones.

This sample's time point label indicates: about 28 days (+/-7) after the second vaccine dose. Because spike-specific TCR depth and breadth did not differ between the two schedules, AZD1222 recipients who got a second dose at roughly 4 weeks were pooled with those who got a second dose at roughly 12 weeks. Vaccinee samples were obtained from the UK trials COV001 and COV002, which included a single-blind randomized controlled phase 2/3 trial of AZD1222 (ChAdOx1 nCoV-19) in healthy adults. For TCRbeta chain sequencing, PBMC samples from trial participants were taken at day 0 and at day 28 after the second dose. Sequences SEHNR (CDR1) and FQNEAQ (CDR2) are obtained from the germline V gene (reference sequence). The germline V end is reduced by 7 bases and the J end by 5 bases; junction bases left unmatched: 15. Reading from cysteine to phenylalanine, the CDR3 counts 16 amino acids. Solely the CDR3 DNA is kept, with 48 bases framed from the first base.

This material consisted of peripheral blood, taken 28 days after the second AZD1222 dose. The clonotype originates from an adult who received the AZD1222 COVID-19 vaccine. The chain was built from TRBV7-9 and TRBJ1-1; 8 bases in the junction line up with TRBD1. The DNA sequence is TGTGCCAGCACCACAGGGGGAATAGGGGCGGGGACTGAAGCTTTCTTT. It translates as CASTTGGIGAGTEAFF.